The 8 T cell receptor beta chains reported below all come from one sample, sequenced in a study of blood T cell repertoires in COVID-19. TCRdb's table, derived via immunoSEQ multiplex PCR, lists solely in-frame clones and lacks some. The sample contains 300,000 to 350,000 clones, 75% to 90% of which appear only once. Sample: peripheral blood. These receptors were taken from a woman aged 45-60 years with COVID-19, enrolled during active disease.

The rearrangement links TRBV6-5 to TRBJ1-4; 9 bases line up with TRBD1. This CDR3 has 13 residues. V dropped 7 bases and J dropped 7; count of bases not matched to a gene: 4. The V gene's germline CDR1 is MNHEY and CDR2 SVGAGI. The chain's CDR3 is CASTQGASEKLFF. The CDR3, as DNA: TGTGCCAGCACACAGGGGGCAAGTGAAAAACTGTTTTTT.

This chain links TRBV10-1 with TRBJ2-7, with D perhaps matching TRBD1 (5 bases). The CDR3 consists of 12 residues. Between the trimmed V and J ends, which lost 6 bases and 7 bases, there was a span of 13 bases. Germline loops: CDR1 WNHNN, CDR2 SYGVQD (reference sequence). In nucleotides, the CDR3 is TGCGCCAGCAGCGACAGTTATGAGGAGCAGTACTTC. Translating it yields CASSDSYEEQYF.

This clone showed up just once. CDR3 region: CASSLIGLAGGQETQYF. The CDR3 DNA reads TGTGCCAGCAGCTTAATTGGACTAGCGGGAGGGCAAGAGACCCAGTACTTC. The chain uses TRBV7-2 and TRBJ2-5; 15 bases fit TRBD2. The junction had 3 bases not matched to a gene; V was cut back by 2 bases and J by 2 bases. Germline CDR1 SGHTA, CDR2 FQGNSA. The CDR3 is 17 amino acids.

This sequence joins TRBV11-2 and TRBJ2-3, with no clear D. Trimming took 2 bases from V and 3 from J, leaving 3 bases between them. Germline CDR1 reads SGHAT; CDR2 reads FQNNGV. This CDR3 is built from 12 residues. The CDR3 coding sequence is TGTGCCAGCAGCTTACATACAGATACGCAGTATTTT. This gives the protein CASSLHTDTQYF. The whole variable domain, remainder taken from reference TRBV11-2 and TRBJ2-3, is EAGVAQSPRYKIIEKRQSVAFWCNPISGHATLYWYQQILGQGPKLLIQFQNNGVVDDSQLPKDRFSAERLKGVDSTLKIQPAKLEDSAVYLCASSLHTDTQYFGPGTRLTVL.

This clone was seen only a few times. The chain combines TRBV30 with TRBJ2-1; 10 positions agree with TRBD2. The CDR3 sequence is 15 residues long. Germline V lookup: CDR1 GTSNPN, CDR2 SVGIG (reference sequence). With V trimmed by 2 bases and J by 7 bases, 8 bases remained unmatched. CDR3 loop: CAWSKAGGPLNEQFF. The CDR3 DNA is TGTGCCTGGAGTAAAGCGGGAGGGCCGTTAAATGAGCAGTTCTTC. Full variable domain (outside the CDR3, taken from reference TRBV30 and TRBJ2-1): SQTIHQWPATLVQPVGSPLSLECTVEGTSNPNLYWYRQAAGRGLQLLFYSVGIGQISSEVPQNLSASRPQDRQFILSSKKLLLSDSGFYLCAWSKAGGPLNEQFFGPGTRLTVL.

The chain combines TRBV18 with TRBJ2-3, with 7 bases that match TRBD2. CDR3 length: 16 residues. The V and J ends lost 3 bases and 6 bases, in that order; junction bases with no gene match: 12. The V gene's germline CDR1 is KGHSH and CDR2 LQKENI. CDR3 in DNA: TGTGCCAGCTCACCGTCTCTGACTAGCCGATCGGATACGCAGTATTTT. Translated: CASSPSLTSRSDTQYF.

This clone was counted a single time. The V call is TRBV24-1, the J call TRBJ2-5; 7 nucleotides agree with TRBD2. The CDR3 is 19 residues long. CDR1 KGHDR and CDR2 SFDVKD come from the germline V gene. J was trimmed by 1 base and V by 2 bases; bases with no gene match: 15. CDR3 protein: CATSDSHLGPAGTQETQYF. The CDR3 region has the DNA TGTGCCACCAGTGATTCGCACCTGGGCCCAGCGGGAACCCAAGAGACCCAGTACTTC.

The chain uses TRBV5-4 and TRBJ1-2; TRBD1 is a possible D gene (6 bases). The CDR3 runs to 15 residues. Looked up from germline, CDR1 is SGHNT and CDR2 is YYREEE (reference sequence). V was shortened by 4 bases and J by 3 bases, with 16 bases between the two germline ends. As DNA, the CDR3 is TGTGCCAGCAGCCTACAGGGTTTAGGGGACTATGGCTACACCTTC. Its translation is CASSLQGLGDYGYTF.